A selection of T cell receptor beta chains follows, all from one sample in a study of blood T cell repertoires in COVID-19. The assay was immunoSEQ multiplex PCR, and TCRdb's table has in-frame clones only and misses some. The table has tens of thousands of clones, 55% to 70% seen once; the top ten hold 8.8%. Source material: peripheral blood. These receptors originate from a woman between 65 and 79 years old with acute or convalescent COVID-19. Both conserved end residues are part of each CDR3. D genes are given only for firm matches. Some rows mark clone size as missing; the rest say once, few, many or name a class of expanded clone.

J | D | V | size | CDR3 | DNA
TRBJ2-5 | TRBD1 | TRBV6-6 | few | CASSRRQGQETQYF | TGTGCCAGCAGCCGTCGACAGGGGCAAGAGACCCAGTACTTC
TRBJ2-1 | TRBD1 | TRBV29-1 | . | CSGSGTGLNEQFF | TGCAGCGGATCCGGGACAGGGCTCAATGAGCAGTTCTTC
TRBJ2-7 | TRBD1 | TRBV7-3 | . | CASSQEQGYEQYF | TGTGCCAGCAGCCAAGAACAGGGGTACGAGCAGTACTTC
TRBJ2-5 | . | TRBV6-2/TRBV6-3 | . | CASSSEFRETQYF | TGTGCCAGCAGCTCAGAATTCCGAGAGACCCAGTACTTC
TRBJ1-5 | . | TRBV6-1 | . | CASSEETGVLGDQPQHF | TGTGCCAGCAGTGAAGAAACCGGAGTCCTAGGCGATCAGCCCCAGCATTTT
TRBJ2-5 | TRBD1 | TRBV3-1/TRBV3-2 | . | CVSSQQGQETQYF | TGTGTCAGCAGCCAACAGGGGCAAGAGACCCAGTACTTC
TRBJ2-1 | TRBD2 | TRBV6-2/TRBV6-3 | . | CASSYPSSGRAGDEQFF | TGTGCCAGCAGTTACCCATCTAGCGGGAGGGCCGGCGATGAGCAGTTCTTC
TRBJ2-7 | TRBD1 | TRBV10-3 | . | CAISEWGDRSYEQYF | TGTGCCATCAGTGAGTGGGGGGACAGGTCCTACGAGCAGTACTTC
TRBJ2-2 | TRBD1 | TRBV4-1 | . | CASSQGQGRGELFF | TGCGCCAGCAGCCAAGGACAGGGGCGCGGGGAGCTGTTTTTT
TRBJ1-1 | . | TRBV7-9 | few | CASERNTEAFF | TGTGCCAGCGAGAGGAACACTGAAGCTTTCTTT
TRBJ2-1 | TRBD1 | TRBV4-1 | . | CASRPGQGPYNEQFF | TGCGCCAGCAGGCCGGGACAGGGTCCCTACAATGAGCAGTTCTTC
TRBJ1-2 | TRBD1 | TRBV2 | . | CASRVRHLRDRRNYGYTF | TGTGCCAGCAGGGTTCGGCATCTCCGGGACAGGAGGAACTATGGCTACACCTTC
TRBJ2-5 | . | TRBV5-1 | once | CASSPTPSKETQYF | TGCGCCAGCAGCCCGACTCCTTCTAAAGAGACCCAGTACTTC
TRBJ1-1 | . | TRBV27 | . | CASSLSILGEAFF | TGTGCCAGCAGTTTATCGATTCTCGGTGAAGCTTTCTTT
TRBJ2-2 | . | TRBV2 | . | CASSEMLAVNTGELFF | TGTGCCAGCAGTGAAATGCTAGCCGTGAACACCGGGGAGCTGTTTTTT
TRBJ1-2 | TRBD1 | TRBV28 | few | CASSQNSGTGGGYGYTF | TGTGCCAGCAGTCAAAATTCCGGGACAGGGGGGGGCTATGGCTACACCTTC